This record concerns one T cell receptor (beta chain) sequence. Its antigen is unidentified. The V end lost 0 bases, the J end lost 4 bases, and 13 bases lay between the germline ends. The V gene's germline CDR1 is DFQATT and CDR2 SNEGSKA (reference sequence). CDR3 size: 15 residues. This entry is derived from a study of T-cell reconstitution after alpha-beta-depleted transplantation in children. Library preparation (for TCRbeta) was performed with unique molecular identifiers. TCRdb reprocessed the PCR reads with MiXCR, giving one entry per CDR3 protein. The sample holds about 440,000 distinct CDR3 sequences; around two fifths are singletons and the top ten take 27%. General study findings and limits: High day-60 TCRbeta diversity in some patients came from surviving recipient T cells and thymic progenitors.

The receptor comes from a girl aged 2 to 9 with aplastic anemia, due to receive a stem cell transplant. Here the sequenced sample was PBMCs, taken before TCRalphabeta/CD19-depleted stem cell transplant. The chain carries TRBV20-1 and TRBJ1-5; D remains ambiguous. The CDR3 DNA sequence: TGCAGTGCTAGAGATCCGGCAGTTGGGAATCAGCCCCAGCATTTT. Translating it yields CSARDPAVGNQPQHF.